This TCR beta chain emerged from a study of T cell responses to AZD1222 COVID-19 vaccine. The wider study: Pooled together were second doses at about 4 or about 12 weeks. Overall study results and limits: Only 5 or 6 AZD1222 recipients were seropositive at baseline. A mostly white British donor set with more females was recruited, and clonal diversity was possibly underestimated. In the spike-specific TCR repertoire, nearly half reportedly target unmutated variant regions.

The CDR3 has 15 residues. With 2 bases removed from V and 6 bases from J, the gap between germline ends came to 17 bases. Germline V gene data show CDR1 as SGHRS and CDR2 as YFSETQ. Notes on this clone: Its target is unknown.

This table comes from immunoSEQ multiplex PCR, and its TCRdb copy is limited to in-frame clones, with some not included. The repertoire includes 130,000 or so clones, about 90% of them detected once, and about 1.1% sits in the top ten. The chain joins TRBV5-1 to TRBJ2-5; a possible D gene is TRBD2 (5 bases). Sequences were derived from peripheral blood, sampled on day 0 of AZD1222 vaccination. The sequence derives from an adult in good health. The CDR3 DNA follows: TGCGCCAGCAGCTTCCGGGAACCGGGGTTAAAGACCCAGTACTTC. This gives the protein CASSFREPGLKTQYF. Together with reference TRBV5-1 and TRBJ2-5, the CDR3 gives the full variable domain: KAGVTQTPRYLIKTRGQQVTLSCSPISGHRSVSWYQQTPGQGLQFLFEYFSETQRNKGNFPGRFSGRQFSNSRSEMNVSTLELGDSALYLCASSFREPGLKTQYFGPGTRLLVL.